What follows describes a single TCR beta chain. Its antigen is as yet unknown. This CDR3 is 18 amino acids long. Germline lookup yields CDR1 ENHRY and CDR2 SYGVKD. Trimming took 2 bases from V and 3 from J; bases not matched to a gene: 11. These data come from a study of a mutant IDH1 vaccine in newly diagnosed glioma. Study in general: Patients came in for eight vaccinations, in weeks 1, 3, 5, 7, 11, 15, 19 and 23. Radiotherapy alone preceded vaccination by 4-6 weeks; alternatively, vaccination started with temozolomide cycles.

Only in-frame clones appear in the TCRdb table, and some are missing; sequencing was by immunoSEQ multiplex PCR. The repertoire includes about 56,000 clones, around 87% of them detected once, and around 1.5% sits in the top ten. Documented time point: week 23, last vaccination. Vaccination comprised doses that each held 300 ug of mutant IDH1 20-mer peptide, plus topical imiquimod. The clonotype comes from a man aged 40-55 years with glioma. Sequenced material: PBMCs, taken from a glioma patient whose treatment included an IDH1 peptide vaccine. The chain has TRBV10-3 and TRBJ2-3; TRBD2 matches at 10 bases. CDR3 in DNA: TGTGCCATCAGTGAGCGGCTAGCGGGAGAGGGTAGGACAGATACGCAGTATTTT. Its protein product is CAISERLAGEGRTDTQYF.